These 12 T cell receptor beta chains were sequenced from one sample in a study of chemoradiotherapy in HPV16-positive cancers. The table came from immunoSEQ multiplex PCR; TCRdb's copy has only in-frame clones and leaves some out. The sample carries about 22,000 clones, roughly 89% recorded once. The source was blood, collected from a patient who underwent chemoradiotherapy. The source of these receptors is a human donor with HPV-associated anogenital cancer.

V gene TRBV2 combines with J gene TRBJ1-1; D not resolved. The V end was cut by 11 bases, the J end by 1 base, with 14 bases between. The CDR3 is made up of 13 amino acids. Germline-derived CDR1 and CDR2 are SNHLY and FYNNEI. CDR3 bases: TGTGCCGGAACAGACGGACGGAACACTGAAGCTTTCTTT. Residues: CAGTDGRNTEAFF. Complete variable domain (other parts from reference TRBV2 and TRBJ1-1): EPEVTQTPSHQVTQMGQEVILRCVPISNHLYFYWYRQILGQKVEFLVSFYNNEISEKSEIFDDQFSVERPDGSNFTLKIRSTKLEDSAMYFCAGTDGRNTEAFFGQGTRLTVV.

The rearrangement uses TRBV7-8 and TRBJ1-5, with D maybe TRBD1 (6 bases). This CDR3 has 16 residues. The ends were cut back, 5 bases at V and 11 bases at J, with 25 bases in the middle. CDR1 and CDR2 from the germline V gene are SGHVS and FQNEAQ. CDR3 DNA: TGTGCCAGCAGCCCCTACCCTGGACAGTTCGGGGGGTCCCAGCATTTT. It encodes CASSPYPGQFGGSQHF.

The chain carries TRBV18 and TRBJ1-5, with 9 positions matching TRBD1. Per the germline V gene, CDR1 is KGHSH and CDR2 is LQKENI. The trim removed 3 bases at V and 5 bases at J, leaving 5 bases unmatched. The CDR3 has 15 residues. In nucleotides, the CDR3 is TGTGCCAGCTCACCTCCGGGACAGGGCCATCAGCCCCAGCATTTT. This codes for CASSPPGQGHQPQHF.

V is TRBV9 and J is TRBJ1-4; D gene unclear. The CDR3 length is 13 residues. V gave up 2 bases and J gave up 3 bases, with 5 bases separating them. CDR1 and CDR2 from the germline V gene are SGDLS and YYNGEE. In DNA form, the CDR3 reads TGTGCCAGCAGCGTCACGGCTAATGAAAAACTGTTTTTT. Its protein is CASSVTANEKLFF.

The chain uses TRBV28 and TRBJ2-5; unclear D gene. The V and J ends lost 5 bases and 3 bases respectively, with 25 bases between them. Germline CDR1 MDHEN, CDR2 SYDVKM. CDR3 length: 18 residues. The CDR3 sequence: CASSKIPGPRIRKETQYF. CDR3 nucleotide sequence: TGTGCCAGCAGTAAAATACCGGGCCCTCGAATTCGCAAAGAGACCCAGTACTTC.

The chain carries TRBV7-2 and TRBJ1-6; the D gene is possibly TRBD1 (6 bases). The CDR3 is 16 amino acids. Trimming took 1 base from V and 3 from J, leaving 10 bases between them. Germline CDR1 SGHTA, CDR2 FQGNSA. This chain's CDR3 is CASSLGRGNYNSPLHF. The CDR3 region has the DNA TGTGCCAGCAGCTTAGGCAGGGGCAACTATAATTCACCCCTCCACTTT. Together with reference TRBV7-2 and TRBJ1-6, the CDR3 gives the full variable domain: GAGVSQSPSNKVTEKGKDVELRCDPISGHTALYWYRQSLGQGLEFLIYFQGNSAPDKSGLPSDRFSAERTGGSVSTLTIQRTQQEDSAVYLCASSLGRGNYNSPLHFGNGTRLTVT.

This clone occurred a few times. The CDR3 DNA reads as TGTGCCAGCAGTGAATCCCCGACAGGGTACAATGAGCAGTTCTTC. It yields the protein CASSESPTGYNEQFF. This rearrangement joins TRBV6-1 to TRBJ2-1; 7 bases match TRBD1. The CDR3 totals 15 residues. Germline V gives CDR1 MNHNS, CDR2 SASEGT. V lost 2 bases and J lost 4; bases outside the gene matches: 5.

The gene calls are TRBV18 and TRBJ1-2; D is unclear. CDR3 length: 14 residues. Trimming stripped 3 bases from V and 3 bases from J, with 11 bases between. Per the germline V gene, CDR1 is KGHSH and CDR2 is LQKENI. The CDR3 region is CASSPSRLDYGYTF. DNA of the CDR3: TGTGCCAGCTCACCGTCGAGACTGGACTATGGCTACACCTTC.

This clone was detected only a few times. The chain is built from TRBV6-4 and TRBJ1-1; D is perhaps TRBD1 (5 bases). V was pared by 2 bases and J by 2 bases, with 6 bases between. Germline V gene data show CDR1 as MRHNA and CDR2 as SNTAGT. The CDR3 runs 13 residues. The CDR3 nucleotides are TGTGCCAGCAGTGACCGGGACAACACTGAAGCTTTCTTT. Translation gives CASSDRDNTEAFF.

The gene calls are TRBV14 and TRBJ2-3; no clear D. Germline CDR1 reads SGHDN; CDR2 reads FVKESK. Between the trimmed V and J ends, which lost 0 bases and 6 bases, there was a span of 7 bases. This CDR3 has 13 amino acids. The CDR3 bases are TGTGCCAGCAGCCAAGATCGAGGCGATACGCAGTATTTT. Amino acids: CASSQDRGDTQYF.

This chain connects TRBV18 to TRBJ2-5, with a possible D match to TRBD2 (6 bases). This CDR3 has 14 amino acids. Germline V gene data show CDR1 as KGHSH and CDR2 as LQKENI. V lost 4 bases to trimming and J lost 2 bases, with 11 bases between them. The CDR3 DNA reads as TGTGCCAGCTCACGTGGGGGGTTTCAAGAGACCCAGTACTTC. Amino acids: CASSRGGFQETQYF.

The chain employs TRBV19 and TRBJ1-2, with a possible D match to TRBD1 (6 bases). Germline V CDR1 and CDR2: LNHDA, SQIVND (reference sequence). The CDR3 covers 15 residues. V lost 10 bases and J 3 bases, leaving 21 bases between the germline ends. CDR3 sequence: CATAQPDGQYYGYTF. Here the CDR3 DNA reads TGTGCCACCGCCCAACCGGACGGACAGTACTATGGCTACACCTTC.